This is a list of T cell receptor beta chains from one sample in a study of cytomegalovirus exposure and HLA in healthy donors. Data came from immunoSEQ multiplex PCR; TCRdb stores just in-frame clones and leaves some out. The sample lists under 70,000 clones, about 71% seen once, with around 19% in the top ten. The sequencing input was PBMCs. The receptors here all came from an older woman in good health and CMV-seropositive. Both conserved end residues are part of each CDR3. D genes are given only for firm matches. Clone size appears in some rows only: once, few, many, or a class for an expanded clone.

d_call	v_call	j_call	clone_size	cdr3_aa	cdr3_nt
TRBD1	TRBV11-2	TRBJ2-7	.	CASSLARGLGEQYF	TGTGCCAGCAGCTTAGCAAGGGGGCTGGGGGAGCAGTACTTC
.	TRBV6-5	TRBJ1-1	few	CASSRGTALNTEAFF	TGTGCCAGCAGCCGCGGGACGGCGTTGAACACTGAAGCTTTCTTT
.	TRBV10-3	TRBJ2-2	.	CAISASRAGNTGELFF	TGTGCCATCAGTGCTAGTAGAGCTGGGAACACCGGGGAGCTGTTTTTT
.	TRBV7-2	TRBJ1-1	.	CASGLMGNTEAFF	TGTGCCAGCGGTCTAATGGGCAACACTGAAGCTTTCTTT
.	TRBV9	TRBJ1-2	.	CASSNPGFYGYTF	TGTGCCAGCAGCAATCCGGGGTTCTATGGCTACACCTTC
.	TRBV4-1	TRBJ1-1	.	CASSQDKPGADTEAFF	TGCGCCAGCAGCCAAGATAAACCAGGGGCGGACACTGAAGCTTTCTTT
TRBD2	TRBV4-2	TRBJ2-5	.	CASSQDLRGGQETQYF	TGTGCCAGCAGCCAAGATCTGCGGGGGGGCCAAGAGACCCAGTACTTC
TRBD2	TRBV27	TRBJ2-3	once	CASSFTSGGARDTQYF	TGTGCCAGCAGTTTTACTAGCGGGGGGGCGCGGGATACGCAGTATTTT
.	TRBV19	TRBJ2-2	.	CASSRQENTGELFF	TGTGCCAGTAGTAGACAGGAGAACACCGGGGAGCTGTTTTTT
.	TRBV5-1	TRBJ2-1	few	CASRSPSSNEQFF	TGCGCCAGCCGCTCGCCCTCGAGCAATGAGCAGTTCTTC
.	TRBV27	TRBJ2-2	.	CASSLNRVNTGELFF	TGTGCCAGCAGTTTAAACAGGGTGAACACCGGGGAGCTGTTTTTT
TRBD1	TRBV6-6	TRBJ1-4	.	CASSSTGEDEKLFF	TGTGCCAGCAGTTCTACAGGGGAAGATGAAAAACTGTTTTTT
.	TRBV10-2	TRBJ1-2	.	CASSESISGLYTGGYTF	TGCGCCAGCAGTGAGTCGATTTCCGGACTCTATACTGGGGGCTACACCTTC
.	TRBV7-2	TRBJ2-1	.	CASSPTNLRSSYNEQFF	TGTGCCAGCAGCCCGACGAATCTGAGGAGCTCCTACAATGAGCAGTTCTTC
.	TRBV7-2	TRBJ1-1	.	CASSSYMNTEAFF	TGTGCCAGCAGCTCGTATATGAACACTGAAGCTTTCTTT
TRBD1	TRBV18	TRBJ1-1	.	CASSPPQQGRNTEAFF	TGTGCCAGCTCACCGCCCCAACAGGGGAGAAACACTGAAGCTTTCTTT
.	TRBV10-1	TRBJ2-2	.	CASSQRTAVNTGELFF	TGCGCCAGCAGCCAAAGGACAGCTGTGAACACCGGGGAGTTGTTTTTT